This T cell receptor (beta chain) was recovered during a study of blood T cell repertoires in COVID-19. Turning to the study itself: Sample material is recorded as cDNA or gDNA derived from T cells, B-cell-depleted T cells, or PBMCs.

In the study's own analysis: How many nucleated cells were present was estimated from reference gene primer amplification. This table comes from immunoSEQ multiplex PCR, and its TCRdb copy is limited to in-frame clones, with some not included. V and J calls and clone size are those listed in that table; D and trimming were worked out from the DNA. The table shows roughly 250,000 clones, with less than 85% occurring only once. This sequence was found in a woman older than 75 with active or convalescent COVID-19. Sequenced input: peripheral blood.

DNA of the CDR3: TGTGCCAGCAGTGTCAGTGCCTTCTCCTACAATGAGCAGTTCTTC. Protein product: CASSVSAFSYNEQFF. V usage is TRBV2 and J usage is TRBJ2-1; D not certain. The CDR3 sequence is 15 residues long. V was pared by 4 bases and J by 0 bases, with 10 bases between. CDR1 and CDR2 from the germline V gene are SNHLY and FYNNEI.